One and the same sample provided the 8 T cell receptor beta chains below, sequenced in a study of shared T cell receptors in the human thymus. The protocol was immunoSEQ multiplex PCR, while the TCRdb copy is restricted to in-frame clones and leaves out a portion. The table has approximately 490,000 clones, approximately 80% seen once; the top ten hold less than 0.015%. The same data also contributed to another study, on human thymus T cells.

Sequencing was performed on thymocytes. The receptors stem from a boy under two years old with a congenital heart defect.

The DNA of the CDR3 is TGCGCCAGCAGCCAAGATGACCCCCTTAGAGGCGCCAAAAACATTCAGTACTTC. Residues: CASSQDDPLRGAKNIQYF. The rearrangement links TRBV4-3 to TRBJ2-4; D remains unclear. CDR1 and CDR2 from the germline V gene are LGHNA and YSLEER. V lost 0 bases to trimming and J lost 1 base, with 16 bases between them. The CDR3 contains 18 residues.

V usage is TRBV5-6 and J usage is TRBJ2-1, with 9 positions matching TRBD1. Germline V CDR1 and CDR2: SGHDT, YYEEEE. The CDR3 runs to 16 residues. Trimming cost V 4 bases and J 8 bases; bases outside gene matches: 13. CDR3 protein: CASSPKTGTGHHEQFF. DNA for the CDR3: TGTGCCAGCAGCCCTAAAACCGGGACAGGGCACCATGAGCAGTTCTTC.

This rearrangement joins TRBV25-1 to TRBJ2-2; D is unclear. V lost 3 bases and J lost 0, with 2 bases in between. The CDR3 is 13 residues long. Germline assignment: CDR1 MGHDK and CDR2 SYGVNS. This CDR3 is CASSDANTGELFF. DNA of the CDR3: TGTGCCAGCAGTGACGCGAACACCGGGGAGCTGTTTTTT.

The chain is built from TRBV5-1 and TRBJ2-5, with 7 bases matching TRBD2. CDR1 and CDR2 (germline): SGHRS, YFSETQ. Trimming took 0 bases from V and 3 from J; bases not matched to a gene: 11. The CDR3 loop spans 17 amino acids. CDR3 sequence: CASSLAGPGRGEETQYF. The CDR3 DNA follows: TGCGCCAGCAGCTTGGCCGGGCCAGGGAGGGGAGAAGAGACCCAGTACTTC.

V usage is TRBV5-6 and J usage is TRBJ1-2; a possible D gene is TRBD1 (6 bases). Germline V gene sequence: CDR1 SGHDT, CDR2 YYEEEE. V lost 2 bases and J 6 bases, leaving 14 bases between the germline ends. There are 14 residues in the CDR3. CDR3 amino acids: CASSFRGGADGYTF. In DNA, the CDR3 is TGTGCCAGCAGCTTCCGAGGGGGGGCGGATGGCTACACCTTC. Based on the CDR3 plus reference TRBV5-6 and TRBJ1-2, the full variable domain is DAGVTQSPTHLIKTRGQQVTLRCSPKSGHDTVSWYQQALGQGPQFIFQYYEEEERQRGNFPDRFSGHQFPNYSSELNVNALLLGDSALYLCASSFRGGADGYTFGSGTRLTVV.

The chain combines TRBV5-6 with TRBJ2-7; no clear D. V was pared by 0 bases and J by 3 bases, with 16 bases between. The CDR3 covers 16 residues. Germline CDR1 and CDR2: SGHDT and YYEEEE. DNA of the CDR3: TGTGCCAGCAGCTTGGAAGGCTACTACTGTAGCTACGAGCAGTACTTC. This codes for CASSLEGYYCSYEQYF.

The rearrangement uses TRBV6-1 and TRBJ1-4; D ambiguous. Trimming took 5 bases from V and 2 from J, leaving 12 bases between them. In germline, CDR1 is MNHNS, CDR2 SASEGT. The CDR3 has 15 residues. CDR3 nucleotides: TGTGCCAGCAGTTGGACCGGGAGGACTAATGAAAAACTGTTTTTT. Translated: CASSWTGRTNEKLFF.

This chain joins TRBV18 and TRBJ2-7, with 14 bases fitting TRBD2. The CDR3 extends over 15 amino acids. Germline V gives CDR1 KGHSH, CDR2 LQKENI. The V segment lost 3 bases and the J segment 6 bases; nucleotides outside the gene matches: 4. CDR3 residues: CASSPGLAGVCEQYF. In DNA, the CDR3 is TGTGCCAGCTCACCGGGACTAGCGGGAGTCTGCGAGCAGTACTTC.